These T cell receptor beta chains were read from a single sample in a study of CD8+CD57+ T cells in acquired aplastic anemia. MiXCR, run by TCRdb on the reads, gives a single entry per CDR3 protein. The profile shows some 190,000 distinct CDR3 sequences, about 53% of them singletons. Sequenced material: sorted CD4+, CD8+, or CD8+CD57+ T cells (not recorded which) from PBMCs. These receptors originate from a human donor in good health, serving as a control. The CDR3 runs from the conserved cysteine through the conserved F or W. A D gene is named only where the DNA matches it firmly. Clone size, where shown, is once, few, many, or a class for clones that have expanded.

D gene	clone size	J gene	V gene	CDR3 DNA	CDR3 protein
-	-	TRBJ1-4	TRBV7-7	TGTGCTAGCAGCTTGTCGGGTAAACTAGGAAAACTGTTTTTT	CASSLSGKLGKLFF
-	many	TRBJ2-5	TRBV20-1	TGCAGTGCCCCCGGAGCGGACCAAGAGACCCAGTACTTC	CSAPGADQETQYF
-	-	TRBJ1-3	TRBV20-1	TGCAGTGCTAGTGTCCGGGATTCGAACTCTGGAAACACCATATATTTT	CSASVRDSNSGNTIYF
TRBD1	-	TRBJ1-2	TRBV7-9	TGTGCCAGCAGCTTCCCTGGTTCAAGGGCAGGGGGCTATGGCTACACCTTC	CASSFPGSRAGGYGYTF
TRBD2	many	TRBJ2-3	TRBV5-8	TGTGCCAGCAGCTTGGGACTAGCGGGGGAGCAGGATACGCAGTATTTT	CASSLGLAGEQDTQYF
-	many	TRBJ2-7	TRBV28	TGTGCCAGCAGTTTAATGGGGTATGAGCAGTACTTC	CASSLMGYEQYF
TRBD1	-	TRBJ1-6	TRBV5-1	TGCGCCAGCAGCTTGGGGCCCGGGACAGGGGGCGGAAATTCACCCCTCCACTTT	CASSLGPGTGGGNSPLHF
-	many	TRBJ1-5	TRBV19	TGTGCCAGTAGTATAGGAGTCAGGGGTCAGCCCCAGCATTTT	CASSIGVRGQPQHF
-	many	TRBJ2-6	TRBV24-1	TGTGCCACCCTGGGGGACGACAACGTCCTGACTTTC	CATLGDDNVLTF
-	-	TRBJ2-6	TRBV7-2	TGTGCCAGCAGCTTACAGTACTCTGGGGCCAACGTCCTGACTTTC	CASSLQYSGANVLTF
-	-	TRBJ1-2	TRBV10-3	TGTGCCATCAGTGAACGACTGGCTAACTATGGCTACACCTTC	CAISERLANYGYTF
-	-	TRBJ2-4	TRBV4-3	TGCGCCAGCCATAGGGTTTTTGTGGGGGCGGACGCTAAAAACATTCAGTACTTC	CASHRVFVGADAKNIQYF
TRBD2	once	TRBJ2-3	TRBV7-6	TGTGCCAGCAGCTTAAGGGACAGCGGGAGGGCAGATACGCAGTATTTT	CASSLRDSGRADTQYF
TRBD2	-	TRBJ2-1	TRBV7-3	TGTGCCAGCAGCTTAATCGGGGGGGTGGGGCGATACAATGAGCAGTTCTTC	CASSLIGGVGRYNEQFF
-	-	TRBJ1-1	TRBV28	TGTGCCAGCAGTTTCGGAAGCGGGAACACTGAAGCTTTCTTT	CASSFGSGNTEAFF
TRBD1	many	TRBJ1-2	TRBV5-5	TGTGCCAGCAGCAAAGCGGGACAGCCCTATGGCTACACCTTC	CASSKAGQPYGYTF
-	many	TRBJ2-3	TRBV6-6	TGTGCCAGCAGTTACTCGGTCCAGGGTGGTACAGATACGCAGTATTTT	CASSYSVQGGTDTQYF
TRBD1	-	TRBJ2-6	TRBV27	TGTGCCAGCAGTTCGACAGGGTTGGGGGCCAACGTCCTGACTTTC	CASSSTGLGANVLTF
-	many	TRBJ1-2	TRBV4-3	TGCGCCAGCAGCCAAGGACTAGGAGGGCCCGGCTACACCTTC	CASSQGLGGPGYTF
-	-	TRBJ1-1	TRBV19	TGTGCCAGTAGTATGGCTAATGACAGGTTTACCATCTTCGGTACTGAAGCTTTCTTT	CASSMANDRFTIFGTEAFF
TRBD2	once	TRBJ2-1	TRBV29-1	TGCAGCGCCAATCTAGCGGGGGGCTCGTACAATGAGCAGTTCTTC	CSANLAGGSYNEQFF
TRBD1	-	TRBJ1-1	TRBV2	TGTGCCAGCATGTCAGGGGGGAACACTGAAGCTTTCTTT	CASMSGGNTEAFF
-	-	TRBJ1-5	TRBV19	TGTGCCAGTAGTATAGTTCAGGGTGGCAATCAGCCCCAGCATTTT	CASSIVQGGNQPQHF
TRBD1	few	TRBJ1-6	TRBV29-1	TGCAGCGCACTGACAGGGCGTGAGGGACCCCTCCACTTT	CSALTGREGPLHF
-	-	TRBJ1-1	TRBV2	TGTGCCAGCAGTGTAACCGGGGAGGACACTGAAGCTTTCTTT	CASSVTGEDTEAFF
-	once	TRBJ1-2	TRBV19	TGTGCCAGTAGTACCCACATAACAGATATCTACACCTTC	CASSTHITDIYTF
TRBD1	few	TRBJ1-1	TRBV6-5	TGTGCCAGCAGTGTTCGTCCGGGACAGCCAAACACTGAAGCTTTCTTT	CASSVRPGQPNTEAFF
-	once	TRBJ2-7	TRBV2	TGTGCCAGCAGTGCTGGGGCCTACGAGCAGTACTTC	CASSAGAYEQYF